Listed below are T cell receptor beta chains from one sample, sequenced in a study of cytotoxic CD8 clonotypes in ibrutinib-treated CLL. Sequencing was performed with immunoSEQ multiplex PCR; in TCRdb, only in-frame clones are kept and a portion is missing. Here the sample spans around 60,000 clones, 57% being singletons. Sequenced material: PBMCs, taken after 12 months of ibrutinib treatment. Receptors were obtained from a human donor with chronic lymphocytic leukemia. Both conserved end residues are part of each CDR3. The D gene is left open where the match is weak. Clone size is stated in some rows and not others, as once, few, many or a class when expanded.

clone_size | d_call | j_call | v_call | cdr3_aa | cdr3_nt
NA | TRBD1 | TRBJ1-3 | TRBV6-5 | CASKGQGTSGITIYF | TGTGCCAGCAAGGGACAGGGGACATCCGGAATCACCATATATTTT
few | TRBD1 | TRBJ1-5 | TRBV10-3 | CAIRGQFNQPQHF | TGTGCCATCAGGGGACAGTTCAATCAGCCCCAGCATTTT
NA | TRBD1 | TRBJ2-5 | TRBV28 | CASSFRTGVQETQYF | TGTGCCAGCAGTTTTCGCACAGGGGTACAAGAGACCCAGTACTTC
NA | TRBD1 | TRBJ2-7 | TRBV7-2 | CASSLTGGYEQYF | TGTGCCAGCAGCTTAACAGGGGGCTACGAGCAGTACTTC
few | NA | TRBJ2-2 | TRBV15 | CATSRQNTGELFF | TGTGCCACCAGCAGACAGAACACCGGGGAGCTGTTTTTT
NA | NA | TRBJ2-1 | TRBV30 | CAWSVWSGGNEQFF | TGTGCCTGGAGTGTATGGTCAGGGGGGAATGAGCAGTTCTTC
NA | TRBD1 | TRBJ1-1 | TRBV27 | CASRSPDRDTEAFF | TGTGCCAGCCGCTCCCCGGACAGGGACACTGAAGCTTTCTTT
NA | NA | TRBJ1-1 | TRBV5-1 | CASSPLGPTATEAFF | TGCGCCAGCAGCCCCCTAGGCCCGACGGCCACTGAAGCTTTCTTT
NA | NA | TRBJ2-5 | TRBV7-8 | CASSLVYSPKETQYF | TGTGCCAGCAGCTTAGTATACAGCCCCAAAGAGACCCAGTACTTC
medium-sized | NA | TRBJ2-7 | TRBV5-6 | CASSLGVSYEQYF | TGTGCCAGCAGCTTGGGGGTTTCTTACGAGCAGTACTTC